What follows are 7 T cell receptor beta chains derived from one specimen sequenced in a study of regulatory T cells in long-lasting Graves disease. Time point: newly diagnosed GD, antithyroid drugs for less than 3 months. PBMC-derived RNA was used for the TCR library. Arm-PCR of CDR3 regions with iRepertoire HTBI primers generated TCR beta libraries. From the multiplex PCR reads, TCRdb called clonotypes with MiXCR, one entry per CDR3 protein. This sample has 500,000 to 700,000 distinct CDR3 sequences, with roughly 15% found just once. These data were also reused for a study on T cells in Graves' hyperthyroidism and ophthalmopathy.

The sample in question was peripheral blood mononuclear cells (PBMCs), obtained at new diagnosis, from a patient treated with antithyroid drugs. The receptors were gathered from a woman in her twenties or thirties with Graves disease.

The chain's CDR3 is CASSIGGSHYGYTF. Written as DNA, the CDR3 is TGTGCCAGTAGTATAGGAGGTTCTCACTATGGCTACACCTTC. V and J are TRBV19 and TRBJ1-2; no firm D call. Trimming pared 1 base from V and 3 bases from J, leaving 9 bases between. Germline CDR1 is LNHDA and CDR2 is SQIVND (reference sequence). The CDR3 consists of 14 residues.

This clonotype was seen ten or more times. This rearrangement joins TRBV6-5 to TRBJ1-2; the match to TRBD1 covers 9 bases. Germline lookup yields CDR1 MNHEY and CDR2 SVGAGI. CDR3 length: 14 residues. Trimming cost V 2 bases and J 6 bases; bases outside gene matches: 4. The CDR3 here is CASSYQTGGDGYTF. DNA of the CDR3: TGTGCCAGCAGTTACCAAACAGGGGGCGATGGCTACACCTTC.

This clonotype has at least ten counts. CDR3 protein: CASRRGHTDYSPLHF. In DNA, the CDR3 is TGTGCCAGCAGACGCGGACACACCGATTATTCACCCCTCCACTTT. The chain couples TRBV6-1 to TRBJ1-6; weak D call: TRBD1 (5 bases). The germline V gene encodes CDR1 MNHNS and CDR2 SASEGT. With 6 bases removed from V and 8 bases from J, the gap between germline ends came to 17 bases. The CDR3 sequence is 15 residues long.

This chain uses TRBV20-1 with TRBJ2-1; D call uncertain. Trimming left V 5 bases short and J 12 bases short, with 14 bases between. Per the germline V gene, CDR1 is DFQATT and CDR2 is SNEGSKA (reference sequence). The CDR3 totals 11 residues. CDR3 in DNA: TGCAGTGCTCAATTCCTACCCGGGCAGTTCTTC. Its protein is CSAQFLPGQFF.

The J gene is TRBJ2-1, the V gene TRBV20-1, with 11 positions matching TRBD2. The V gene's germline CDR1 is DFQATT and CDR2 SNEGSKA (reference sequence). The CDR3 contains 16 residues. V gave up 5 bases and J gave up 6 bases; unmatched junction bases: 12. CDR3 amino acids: CSASFRLAGGTNEQFF. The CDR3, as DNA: TGCAGTGCTTCTTTTCGTTTAGCGGGAGGGACCAATGAGCAGTTCTTC.

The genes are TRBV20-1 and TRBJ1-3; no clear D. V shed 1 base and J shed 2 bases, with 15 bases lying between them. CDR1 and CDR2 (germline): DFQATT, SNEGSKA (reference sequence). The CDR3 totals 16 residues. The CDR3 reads CSARGSGPAPGNTIYF. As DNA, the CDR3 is TGCAGTGCTAGAGGTTCAGGCCCGGCGCCTGGAAACACCATATATTTT.

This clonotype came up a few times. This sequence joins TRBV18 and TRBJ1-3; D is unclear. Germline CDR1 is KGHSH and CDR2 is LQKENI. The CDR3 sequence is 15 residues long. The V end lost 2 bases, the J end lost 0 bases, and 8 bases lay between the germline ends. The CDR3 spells CASSPVASSGNTIYF. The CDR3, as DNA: TGTGCCAGCTCACCAGTCGCGAGCTCTGGAAACACCATATATTTT.